This TCR beta chain was captured in a study of blood T cell repertoires in COVID-19. In the study overall: Sites across the United States, Italy and Spain contributed samples from acute and convalescent COVID-19. The cDNA or gDNA used as material had been derived from T cells, B-cell-depleted T cells, or PBMCs.

This CDR3 is built from 14 residues. Germline assignment: CDR1 MNHEY and CDR2 SMNVEV (reference sequence). V was pared by 0 bases and J by 9 bases, with 12 bases between. Per the authors' pipeline: Amplification of reference gene primers was used by the study to estimate nucleated cell counts. TCRdb keeps only in-frame clones here, not all; method: immunoSEQ multiplex PCR. Clonal size and the V and J genes are those of that table, whereas D and trimming came from the DNA. The sample holds 110,000 to 150,000 clones, roughly 80% seen once. The genes are TRBV27 and TRBJ2-1; TRBD2 might be the D (6 bases). What was sequenced was peripheral blood. The clonotype originates from a human donor in a cohort sampled during active COVID-19. Here the CDR3 reads CASSLSGGVGEQFF. CDR3 sequence (DNA): TGTGCCAGCAGTTTATCCGGCGGGGTGGGTGAGCAGTTCTTC.